These T cell receptor beta chains were read from a single sample in a study of blood T cell repertoires in COVID-19. Generated by immunoSEQ multiplex PCR, the TCRdb table keeps only in-frame clones and is missing some. The table has 300,000 to 400,000 clones, almost 85% seen once; the top ten hold approximately 7.9%. The sample comprised peripheral blood. These receptors were taken from a human donor in a cohort sampled during active COVID-19. Both conserved end residues are part of each CDR3. The order of the fields is J gene, clone size, V gene, D gene, CDR3 DNA, CDR3 protein. D genes are given only for firm matches. Rows give clone size only sometimes, using once, few, many, or a class for an expanded clone.

>TRBJ1-4|NA|TRBV19|NA
TGTGCCAGCGGAACCGGGGGGATAGGTGAAAAACTGTTTTTT
CASGTGGIGEKLFF
>TRBJ2-7|NA|TRBV30|NA
TGTGCCTGGAGTGTACCATTTGGCAGGGACATATACGAGCAGTACTTC
CAWSVPFGRDIYEQYF
>TRBJ1-2|NA|TRBV24-1|TRBD1
TGTGCCACCAGTGACGACAGGGGGCCGGTCGGGGGCTACACCTTC
CATSDDRGPVGGYTF
>TRBJ1-1|NA|TRBV29-1|NA
TGCAGCGTTATCGCGGCGAACACTGAAGCTTTCTTT
CSVIAANTEAFF
>TRBJ2-2|NA|TRBV30|NA
TGTGCCTGGAGCAAAGGGCGGGTTAAGACCGGGGAGCTGTTTTTT
CAWSKGRVKTGELFF
>TRBJ2-6|NA|TRBV14|NA
TGTGCCAGCAGCCCCTATGGGGCCAACGTCCTGACTTTC
CASSPYGANVLTF
>TRBJ1-2|few|TRBV24-1|NA
TGTGCCACCAGTGAGCCCCACTCTGGCTACACCTTC
CATSEPHSGYTF
>TRBJ1-3|NA|TRBV3-1/TRBV3-2|NA
TGTGCCAGCAGCAACGGGTTTACTGGAAACACCATATATTTT
CASSNGFTGNTIYF
>TRBJ2-6|NA|TRBV2|NA
TGTGCCAGCAGAATGGAGTATGGGGCCAACGTCCTGACTTTC
CASRMEYGANVLTF
>TRBJ1-1|NA|TRBV27|NA
TGTGCCAGCAGTTTAGTGAGGGGGACTGAAGCTTTCTTT
CASSLVRGTEAFF
>TRBJ2-3|NA|TRBV9|TRBD2
TGTGCCAGCAGCCTCGGGACTAGCCTCACAGATACGCAGTATTTT
CASSLGTSLTDTQYF
>TRBJ1-4|NA|TRBV7-9|TRBD1
TGTGCCAGCAGCTTAGGGACAGGGGTACAACTCGAAAAACTGTTTTTT
CASSLGTGVQLEKLFF
>TRBJ1-2|NA|TRBV25-1|NA
TGTGCCAGCAGTGCCCAGGGTGGCTATGGCTACACCTTC
CASSAQGGYGYTF
>TRBJ2-7|once|TRBV6-5|NA
TGTGCCAGCAGTTACGGTCAGGGGACCTACGAGCAGTACTTC
CASSYGQGTYEQYF
>TRBJ1-1|NA|TRBV5-1|TRBD1
TGCGCCAGCAGCCCGGGACAGGGGCACGAAGCTTTCTTT
CASSPGQGHEAFF
>TRBJ1-1|NA|TRBV10-3|TRBD1
TGTGCCACCGTGGACAGGGTGAACACTGAAGCTTTCTTT
CATVDRVNTEAFF
>TRBJ1-5|NA|TRBV19|NA
TGTGCCAGTAGTAGGAGACAGGAAAATAGCAATCAGCCCCAGCATTTT
CASSRRQENSNQPQHF
>TRBJ1-2|NA|TRBV19|NA
TGTGCCAGTAGTATAGAGAGGTCCAGTGGGTATGGCTACACCTTC
CASSIERSSGYGYTF
>TRBJ1-2|NA|TRBV12-5|NA
TGTGCTAGTGGACGCGGAATTGACTATGGCTACACCTTC
CASGRGIDYGYTF
>TRBJ2-1|NA|TRBV30|NA
TGTGCCTGGACTGGGAGCTCCTACAATGAGCAGTTCTTC
CAWTGSSYNEQFF
>TRBJ2-7|NA|TRBV11-2|TRBD1
TGTGCCAGCAGCCGAGATGGGACAGCCTACGAGCAGTACTTC
CASSRDGTAYEQYF
>TRBJ1-6|NA|TRBV29-1|TRBD1
TGCAGCGTTGAAGGGACTGGACAGGGTAGGCTCTTT
CSVEGTGQGRLF
>TRBJ2-2|NA|TRBV9|NA
TGTGCCAGCAGCGTAGGGGCGACTAGGCGTATCGGGGAGCTGTTTTTT
CASSVGATRRIGELFF
>TRBJ1-6|once|TRBV12-3/TRBV12-4|NA
TGTGCCAGCAGTTTCGGGGGGGAGACACCCCTCCACTTT
CASSFGGETPLHF
>TRBJ2-2|NA|TRBV6-4|NA
TGTGCCAGCAGTCCCGAGACGAACACCGGGGAGCTGTTTTTT
CASSPETNTGELFF
>TRBJ1-2|NA|TRBV5-5|NA
TGTGCCAGCAGCGGCGAAATGGGGCGCGAATTGGGCTACACCTTC
CASSGEMGRELGYTF
>TRBJ1-2|NA|TRBV10-2|TRBD1
TGCGCCAGCAGTCCTGGACAGGAGAACTATGGCTACACCTTC
CASSPGQENYGYTF
>TRBJ2-3|NA|TRBV11-3|NA
TGTGCCAGCAGTCCTTTTGAGGTGGTGAGGCCCGCAGATACGCAGTATTTT
CASSPFEVVRPADTQYF
>TRBJ1-2|NA|TRBV7-6|NA
TGTGCCAGCAGCTTAGGATGGAAGAAGGGGCCCAACTATGGCTACACCTTC
CASSLGWKKGPNYGYTF
>TRBJ2-3|NA|TRBV5-1|NA
TGCGCCAGCAGCTTCCTAGCAGATACGCAGTATTTT
CASSFLADTQYF
>TRBJ1-5|NA|TRBV27|TRBD1
TGTGCCAGCAGTCCGGGACAGGGTACCAACCAGCATTTT
CASSPGQGTNQHF
>TRBJ1-2|NA|TRBV10-3|TRBD1
TGTGCCATCAGGGGAGGACAGGGTGGAGGCTACACCTTC
CAIRGGQGGGYTF
>TRBJ1-5|NA|TRBV9|NA
TGTGCCAGCAGCGTAGGGCCTTCTAGCAATCAGCCCCAGCATTTT
CASSVGPSSNQPQHF
>TRBJ2-3|NA|TRBV10-3|TRBD2
TGTGCCATCACCGGGACTAGCGGGGCGAGCACAGATACGCAGTATTTT
CAITGTSGASTDTQYF
>TRBJ2-5|NA|TRBV6-6|TRBD1
TGTGCCAGCCGGACAGGGGGACAGGGGCGGGAGACCCAGTACTTC
CASRTGGQGRETQYF
>TRBJ1-5|NA|TRBV12-5|TRBD1
TGTGCTAGTGGTACCGACAGGGGGTATCAGCCCCAGCATTTT
CASGTDRGYQPQHF
>TRBJ1-1|NA|TRBV19|NA
TGTGCCAGTAGGGTTAGAGGGCTAAACACTGAAGCTTTCTTT
CASRVRGLNTEAFF
>TRBJ1-1|NA|TRBV24-1|NA
TGTGCCACCAGTGACTCAGGCGTCAACACTGAAGCTTTCTTT
CATSDSGVNTEAFF
>TRBJ2-4|few|TRBV21-1|NA
TGTGCCAGCAGCAAGAAGACTAGGAGGGGAAAGGGAAACATTCAGTACTTC
CASSKKTRRGKGNIQYF
>TRBJ1-2|NA|TRBV6-5|TRBD1
TGTGCCAGCAGTCGACAGGGACGGGGTAACTATGGCTACACCTTC
CASSRQGRGNYGYTF
>TRBJ1-6|NA|TRBV30|TRBD1
TGTGCCTGGAGTGGAGACAGGGCGAGCTCCTATAATTCACCCCTCCACTTT
CAWSGDRASSYNSPLHF
>TRBJ2-1|NA|TRBV19|TRBD2
TGTGCCAGTAGTATAGTCAGCGGGGAGGTGTTCTTC
CASSIVSGEVFF
>TRBJ2-7|NA|TRBV5-1|TRBD1
TGCGCCAGCAGCCAGGACAGGGCCGGCAACGAGCAGTACTTC
CASSQDRAGNEQYF
>TRBJ2-3|NA|TRBV3-1/TRBV3-2|NA
TGTGCCAGCAGCTCCGGGACAAGACTTGATACGCAGTATTTT
CASSSGTRLDTQYF
>TRBJ2-7|NA|TRBV6-5|TRBD1
TGTGCCAGCAGCCAAATCGACAGGGGAGATGAGCAGTACTTC
CASSQIDRGDEQYF
>TRBJ1-4|NA|TRBV4-1|NA
TGCGCCAGCAGCCAATTGCCGGGCAGGGTAGGGGAAAAACTGTTTTTT
CASSQLPGRVGEKLFF
>TRBJ2-1|NA|TRBV7-3|TRBD2
TGTGCCAGCAGCTTATCTTCCGGACTAGGTTTCAATGAGCAGTTCTTC
CASSLSSGLGFNEQFF
>TRBJ1-3|NA|TRBV19|NA
TGTGCCAGTAGTCCCCGGCGGGCCATTTATTATGGAAACACCATATATTTT
CASSPRRAIYYGNTIYF
>TRBJ2-3|NA|TRBV5-1|NA
TGCGCCAGCAGCTCACTCACAGATACGCAGTATTTT
CASSSLTDTQYF
>TRBJ2-7|NA|TRBV7-9|TRBD1
TGTGCCAGCAGCTTAGCCCTGACCGGGACAGGGGCCGGGGTGCAGTACTTC
CASSLALTGTGAGVQYF
>TRBJ1-1|NA|TRBV7-3|NA
TGTGCCAGCAGCTTAAACCGGTACACTGAAGCTTTCTTT
CASSLNRYTEAFF
>TRBJ2-3|once|TRBV5-4|TRBD2
TGTGCCAGCCGGGGGGGGGAATTCACAGATACGCAGTATTTT
CASRGGEFTDTQYF
>TRBJ1-6|NA|TRBV9|TRBD1
TGTGCCAGCAGCGTCGGACAGGGATCTTCACCCCTCCACTTT
CASSVGQGSSPLHF
>TRBJ1-2|once|TRBV6-5|NA
TGTGCCACCATGGGGATCCTTAAGCGGGCGTATGGCTACACCTTC
CATMGILKRAYGYTF
>TRBJ2-5|once|TRBV6-1|NA
TGTGCCAGCAGTGAAGTAGCAGGGGTACGGGAGACCCAGTACTTC
CASSEVAGVRETQYF
>TRBJ2-5|NA|TRBV5-1|NA
TGCGCCAGCAGCTTATTCGAGGGAGAGACCCAGTACTTC
CASSLFEGETQYF
>TRBJ2-7|NA|TRBV18|NA
TGTGCCAGCTCACCGATCAGTTCCTACGAGCAGTACTTC
CASSPISSYEQYF